The clone carrying this T cell receptor (beta chain) was counted ten times or more. Its antigen is as yet unknown. This sample was taken from a study of identical twins. Whole-study results and caveats: A cross-sectional statistical analysis, not follow-up of the same donors, supported the conclusions.

TCRdb re-called the 5' RACE reads with MiXCR, one entry per CDR3 protein. The repertoire has 400,000 to 550,000 distinct CDR3 sequences, approximately 22% of them found once; the top ten carry around 0.9%. Trimming at V came to 4 bases and at J to 5 bases, leaving 6 bases not matched to a gene. Germline CDR1 reads DFQATT; CDR2 reads SNEGSKA (reference sequence). This CDR3 has 13 residues. The data also belong to a second study, concerning T cells expressing NK-cell markers. As that report states: Of the CD8+ T cells in about 6 donors, roughly 1.0-7.5% belonged to dominant NKG2C+ clonotypes.

Sequencing was done on a sample of CD4+ T cells sorted from blood. This rearrangement joins TRBV20-1 to TRBJ1-1; the match to TRBD1 covers 8 bases. The origin of this receptor is a woman between 18 and 30 years old in good health. The CDR3 region is CSAIRGRVTEAFF. The DNA of the CDR3 is TGCAGTGCTATCAGGGGGCGAGTGACTGAAGCTTTCTTT.